This T cell receptor beta chain was observed in a study of OX40 agonist ivuxolimab in advanced cancers. Study summary: The study gave patients intravenous ivuxolimab at 0.01 to 10 mg/kg every 2 weeks. Whole-study findings and limits: People who partly responded at 0.1-3.0 mg/kg had some of the least clonal expansion seen. By week 6 at 0.1 to 3.0 mg/kg, blood CD4+ and CD8+ T cells had expanded clonally.

The study sampled blood at baseline, cycle 4 day 1, and cycle 7 day 1. As for this clone: No antigen is known for it.

Libraries were prepared by immunoSEQ multiplex PCR; TCRdb keeps only in-frame clonotypes and omits some of them. The sample contains tens of thousands of clones, 85% to 95% of which appear only once. Germline assignment: CDR1 SGHDN and CDR2 FVKESK. The CDR3 has 17 amino acids. V lost 1 base and J 2 bases, leaving 16 bases between the germline ends. This receptor was obtained from an adult with an advanced solid tumor such as melanoma, head and neck, liver or kidney cancer. V is TRBV14 and J is TRBJ2-3; perhaps TRBD2 as D (6 bases). The material sequenced was CD4+ or CD8+ T cells sorted from blood, taken in a trial of the OX40 agonist ivuxolimab. This CDR3 reads CASSQADGGIYTDTQYF. The CDR3 nucleotides are TGTGCCAGCAGCCAAGCAGACGGCGGGATCTACACAGATACGCAGTATTTT.